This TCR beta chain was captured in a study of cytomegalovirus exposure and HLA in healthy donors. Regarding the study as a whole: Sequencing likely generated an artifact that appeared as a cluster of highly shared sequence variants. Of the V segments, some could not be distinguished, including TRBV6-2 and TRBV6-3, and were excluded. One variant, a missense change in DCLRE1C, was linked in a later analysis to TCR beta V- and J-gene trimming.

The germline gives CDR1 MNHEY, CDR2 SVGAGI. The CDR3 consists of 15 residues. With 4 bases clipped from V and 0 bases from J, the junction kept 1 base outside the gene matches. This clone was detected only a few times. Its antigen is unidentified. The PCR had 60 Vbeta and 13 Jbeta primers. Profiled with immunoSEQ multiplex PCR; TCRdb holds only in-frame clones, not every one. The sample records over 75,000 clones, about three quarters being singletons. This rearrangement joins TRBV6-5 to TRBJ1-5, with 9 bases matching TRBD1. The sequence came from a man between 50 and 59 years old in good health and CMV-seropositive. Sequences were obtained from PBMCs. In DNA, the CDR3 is TGTGCCAGCAGTTCGGACAGGGGTAGCAATCAGCCCCAGCATTTT. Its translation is CASSSDRGSNQPQHF.